These T cell receptor beta chains were read from a single sample in a study of T cell responses to AZD1222 COVID-19 vaccine. Measured with immunoSEQ multiplex PCR; TCRdb has only the in-frame clones, and not every one. The table has 200,000 or so clones, 85% to 90% seen once; the top ten hold about 7.2%. Sample: peripheral blood, taken on day 0 of AZD1222 vaccination. Source of these receptors: an adult in good health. Both conserved end residues are trimmed from each CDR3.

>TRBJ1-5|TRBV12-3/TRBV12-4
ASSFDRDQPQH
>TRBJ2-1|TRBV9
ARSASGGGLWNEQF
>TRBJ2-3|TRBV7-2
ASSLTDTQY
>TRBJ1-1|TRBV28
GTSVRATEAF
>TRBJ2-4|TRBV5-1
ASSSNPRGMPKNIQY
>TRBJ1-1|TRBV19
ASSFGTGMGTEAF
>TRBJ1-3|TRBV9
ASNPGTGWGRATGNTIY
>TRBJ2-3|TRBV9
ASSPLVGGDTQY
>TRBJ1-1|TRBV28
ASSLTASTGGWAEAF
>TRBJ1-1|TRBV30
AWSVRGNTEAF
>TRBJ1-1|TRBV4-1
ASSQTKDTEAF
>TRBJ1-5|TRBV29-1
SVGQGVGQPQH
>TRBJ2-7|TRBV30
AWSPHSYEQY
>TRBJ2-2|TRBV9
ASSPRDRDTGELF
>TRBJ1-2|TRBV19
ASSLETGVPNYGYT
>TRBJ1-3|TRBV11-3
ASSLDGTNSGNTIY
>TRBJ2-1|TRBV5-1
ASSSGQPYYNEQF
>TRBJ2-7|TRBV27
ASSWQTGKGYEQY
>TRBJ2-6|TRBV19
ASSIVPGAGANVLT
>TRBJ1-2|TRBV18
ASSPNRGFNYGYT
>TRBJ1-5|TRBV28
ASRGGQPQH
>TRBJ1-5|TRBV7-8
ASSTGVSAQH
>TRBJ2-3|TRBV6-6
ASSYGGDADTQY
>TRBJ2-2|TRBV6-5
ASRKRGGPGELF
>TRBJ2-6|TRBV19
AGQVSGANVLT
>TRBJ1-1|TRBV18
ASSPSHLNTEAF
>TRBJ2-6|TRBV27
ASSSPQGSGANVLT